This TCR beta chain was sequenced during a study of memory CD4+ T cells and cytomegalovirus serostatus. Study information: This sample comes from healthy Belgian adults, about nine CMV seropositive, approximately 23 seronegative.

Using immunoSEQ multiplex PCR, the repertoire was profiled, and TCRdb retains in-frame clones only, with some absent. The sample shows 45,000 to 65,000 clones, around 82% of them seen only once. J gave up 4 bases and V 4 bases, and 11 bases lay outside the gene matches. The V gene's germline CDR1 is SGDLS and CDR2 YYNGEE. This CDR3 region has 16 residues. Single viable CD3+CD4+CD8-CD45RO+ cells were sorted as the memory CD4+ T cells. The source of this sequence is an adult in good health and CMV-seropositive. The gene calls are TRBV9 and TRBJ2-1; 7 positions agree with TRBD2. The sample consisted of memory CD4+ T cells from blood. The CDR3 DNA reads TGTGCCAGCAGCCTGAGTGCGGGAGTAGGTTACAATGAGCAGTTCTTC. It yields the protein CASSLSAGVGYNEQFF.